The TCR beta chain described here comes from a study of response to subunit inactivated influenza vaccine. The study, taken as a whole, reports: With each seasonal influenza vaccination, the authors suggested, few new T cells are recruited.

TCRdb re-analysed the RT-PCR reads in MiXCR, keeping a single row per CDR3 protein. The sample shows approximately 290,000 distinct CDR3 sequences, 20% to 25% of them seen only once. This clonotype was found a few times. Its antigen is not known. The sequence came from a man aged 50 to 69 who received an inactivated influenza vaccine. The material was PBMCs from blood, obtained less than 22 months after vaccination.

This CDR3 reads CASSPPGQRNSPLHF. CDR3 bases: TGTGCCAGCAGTCCGCCTGGGCAGAGAAATTCACCCCTCCACTTT. The genes are TRBV28 and TRBJ1-6; D gene uncertain. Germline lookup yields CDR1 MDHEN and CDR2 SYDVKM. Trimming shortened V by 5 bases and J by 7 bases, and 15 bases separated the two germline ends. The CDR3 is made up of 15 amino acids.